This T cell receptor (beta chain) was identified during a study of blood T cells in healthy people across ages. Through a sample-barcoded 5' primer and a J-beta primer mix, a second PCR was run for 7 to 11 cycles. Each CDR3 protein is one row after TCRdb ran MiXCR on the 5' RACE reads. The profile shows roughly 1,700,000 distinct CDR3 sequences, approximately 30% of them singletons. The study's findings and limits: Naive T cell percentage and TCR beta diversity correlated strongly.

Germline V CDR1 and CDR2: SGHRS, YFSETQ. The CDR3 totals 15 residues. Trimming removed 2 bases from V and 5 bases from J; junction bases left unmatched: 7. A note on this clonotype: Its antigen is as yet unknown.

V and J are TRBV5-1 and TRBJ1-2, with 9 bases identical to TRBD1. Source material: blood. The clonotype was recovered from a young woman in good health. CDR3 coding DNA: TGCGCCAGCAGCTTCTTACTGACAGGGGGTTATGGCTACACCTTC. Its translation: CASSFLLTGGYGYTF. The whole variable domain, filled in from reference TRBV5-1 and TRBJ1-2, reads KAGVTQTPRYLIKTRGQQVTLSCSPISGHRSVSWYQQTPGQGLQFLFEYFSETQRNKGNFPGRFSGRQFSNSRSEMNVSTLELGDSALYLCASSFLLTGGYGYTFGSGTRLTVV.